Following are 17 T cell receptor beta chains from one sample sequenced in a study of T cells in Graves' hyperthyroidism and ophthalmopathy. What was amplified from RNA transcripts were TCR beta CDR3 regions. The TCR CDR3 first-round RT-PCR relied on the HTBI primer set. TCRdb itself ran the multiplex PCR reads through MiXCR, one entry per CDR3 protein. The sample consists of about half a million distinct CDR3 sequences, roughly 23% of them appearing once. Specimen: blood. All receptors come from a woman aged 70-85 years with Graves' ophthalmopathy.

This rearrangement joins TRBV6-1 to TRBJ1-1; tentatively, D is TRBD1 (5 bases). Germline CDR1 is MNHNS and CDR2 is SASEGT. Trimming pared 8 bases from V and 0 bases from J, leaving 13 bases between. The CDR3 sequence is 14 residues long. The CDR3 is CASWSPGLNTEAFF. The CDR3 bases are TGTGCCAGCTGGTCTCCAGGGCTGAACACTGAAGCTTTCTTT.

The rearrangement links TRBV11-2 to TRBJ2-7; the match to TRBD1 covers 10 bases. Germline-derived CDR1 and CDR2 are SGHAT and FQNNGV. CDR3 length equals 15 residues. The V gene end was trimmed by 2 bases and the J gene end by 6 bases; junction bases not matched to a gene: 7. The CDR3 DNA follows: TGTGCCAGCAGCTTATCGTGGGACAGGGGCTCCGAGCAGTACTTC. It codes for CASSLSWDRGSEQYF. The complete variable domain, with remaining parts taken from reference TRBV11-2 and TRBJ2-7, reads EAGVAQSPRYKIIEKRQSVAFWCNPISGHATLYWYQQILGQGPKLLIQFQNNGVVDDSQLPKDRFSAERLKGVDSTLKIQPAKLEDSAVYLCASSLSWDRGSEQYFGPGTRLTVT.

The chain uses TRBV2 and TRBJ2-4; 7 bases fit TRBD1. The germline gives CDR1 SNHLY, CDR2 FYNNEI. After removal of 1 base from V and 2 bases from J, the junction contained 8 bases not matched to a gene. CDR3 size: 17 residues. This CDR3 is CASSEGRQGLTKNIQYF. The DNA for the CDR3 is TGTGCCAGCAGTGAAGGGAGACAGGGTTTAACCAAAAACATTCAGTACTTC.

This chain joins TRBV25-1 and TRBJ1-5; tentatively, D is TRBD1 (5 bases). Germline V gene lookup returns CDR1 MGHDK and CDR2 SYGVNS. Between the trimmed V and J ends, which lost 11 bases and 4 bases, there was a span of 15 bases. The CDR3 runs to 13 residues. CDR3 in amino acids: CAVPTGLNQPQHF. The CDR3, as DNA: TGTGCCGTTCCCACGGGGCTTAATCAGCCCCAGCATTTT.

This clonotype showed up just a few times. In nucleotides, the CDR3 is TGTGCCAGCAGCTACAGGAGCTACGAGCAGTACTTC. This gives the protein CASSYRSYEQYF. The J gene is TRBJ2-7, the V gene TRBV3-1; D possibly corresponds to TRBD1 (5 bases). The CDR3 extends over 12 amino acids. The germline CDR1 and CDR2 sequences are LGHDT and YNNKEL (reference sequence). Trimming shortened V by 5 bases and J by 3 bases, and 8 bases separated the two germline ends.

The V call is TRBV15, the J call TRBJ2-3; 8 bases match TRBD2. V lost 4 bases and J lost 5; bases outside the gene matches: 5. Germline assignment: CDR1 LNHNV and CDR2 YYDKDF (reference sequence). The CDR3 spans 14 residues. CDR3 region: CATSTSGRIDTQYF. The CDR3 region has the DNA TGTGCCACCAGCACGAGCGGGAGAATAGATACGCAGTATTTT.

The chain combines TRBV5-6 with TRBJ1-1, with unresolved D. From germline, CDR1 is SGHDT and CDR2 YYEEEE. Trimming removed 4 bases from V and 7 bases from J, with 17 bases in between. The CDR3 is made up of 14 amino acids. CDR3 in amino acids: CASSPRIGRSEAFF. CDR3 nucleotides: TGTGCCAGCAGCCCGAGAATCGGGAGAAGTGAAGCTTTCTTT.

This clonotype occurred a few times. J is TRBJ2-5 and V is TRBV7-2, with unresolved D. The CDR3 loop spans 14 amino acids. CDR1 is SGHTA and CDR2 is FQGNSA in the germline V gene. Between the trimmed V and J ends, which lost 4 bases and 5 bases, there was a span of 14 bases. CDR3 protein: CASSSQYPSETQYF. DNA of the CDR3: TGTGCCAGCAGCTCCCAGTACCCCTCTGAGACCCAGTACTTC.

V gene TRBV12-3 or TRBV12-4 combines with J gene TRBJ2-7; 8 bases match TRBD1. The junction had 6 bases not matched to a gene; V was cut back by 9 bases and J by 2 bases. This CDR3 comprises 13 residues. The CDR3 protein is CASSQGAAYEQYF. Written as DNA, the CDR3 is TGTGCCAGTTCTCAGGGGGCCGCCTACGAGCAGTACTTC.

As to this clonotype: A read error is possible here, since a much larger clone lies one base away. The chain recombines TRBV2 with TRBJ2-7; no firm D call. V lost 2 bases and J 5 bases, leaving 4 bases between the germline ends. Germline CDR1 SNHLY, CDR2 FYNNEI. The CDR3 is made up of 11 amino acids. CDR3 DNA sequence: TGTGCCAGCAGTGAACTCCACGAGCAGTACTTC. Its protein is CASSELHEQYF. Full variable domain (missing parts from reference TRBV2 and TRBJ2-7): EPEVTQTPSHQVTQMGQEVILRCVPISNHLYFYWYRQILGQKVEFLVSFYNNEISEKSEIFDDQFSVERPDGSNFTLKIRSTKLEDSAMYFCASSELHEQYFGPGTRLTVT.

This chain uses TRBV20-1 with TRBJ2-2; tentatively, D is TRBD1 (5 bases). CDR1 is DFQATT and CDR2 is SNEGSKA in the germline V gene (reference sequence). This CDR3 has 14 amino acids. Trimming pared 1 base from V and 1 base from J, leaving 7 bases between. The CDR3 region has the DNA TGCAGTGCTAGAGGACAGTGGAACACCGGGGAGCTGTTTTTT. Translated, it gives CSARGQWNTGELFF.

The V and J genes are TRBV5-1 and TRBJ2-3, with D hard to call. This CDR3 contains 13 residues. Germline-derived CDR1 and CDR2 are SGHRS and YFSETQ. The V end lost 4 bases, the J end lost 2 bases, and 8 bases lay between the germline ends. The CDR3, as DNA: TGCGCCAGCAGCGGAAGGACCACAGATACGCAGTATTTT. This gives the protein CASSGRTTDTQYF.

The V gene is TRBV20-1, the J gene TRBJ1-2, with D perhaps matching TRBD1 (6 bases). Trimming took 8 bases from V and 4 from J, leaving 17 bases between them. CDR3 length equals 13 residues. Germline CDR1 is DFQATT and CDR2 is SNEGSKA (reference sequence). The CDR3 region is CSTTGGTGYGYTF. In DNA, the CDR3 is TGCAGTACCACTGGGGGCACAGGCTATGGCTACACCTTC.

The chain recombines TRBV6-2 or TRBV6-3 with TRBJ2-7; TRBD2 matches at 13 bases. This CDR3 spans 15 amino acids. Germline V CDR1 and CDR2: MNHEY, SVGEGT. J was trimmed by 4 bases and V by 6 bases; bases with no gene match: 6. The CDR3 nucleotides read TGTGCCAGCAGCCCGACTAGCGGGAGGTCTTACGAGCAGTACTTC. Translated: CASSPTSGRSYEQYF.

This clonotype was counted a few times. This chain's CDR3 is CASSLTAALRETQYF. DNA of the CDR3: TGTGCCAGCAGCTTAACCGCAGCCCTGAGGGAGACCCAGTACTTC. The J gene is TRBJ2-5, the V gene TRBV7-3; D gene unclear. The germline gives CDR1 SGHTA, CDR2 FQGTGA. The germline V and J ends were trimmed by 0 bases and 5 bases, with 13 bases remaining between them. The CDR3 covers 15 residues. The full variable domain, with the rest looked up from reference TRBV7-3 and TRBJ2-5, is GAGVSQTPSNKVTEKGKYVELRCDPISGHTALYWYRQSLGQGPEFLIYFQGTGAADDSGLPNDRFFAVRPEGSVSTLKIQRTERGDSAVYLCASSLTAALRETQYFGPGTRLLVL.

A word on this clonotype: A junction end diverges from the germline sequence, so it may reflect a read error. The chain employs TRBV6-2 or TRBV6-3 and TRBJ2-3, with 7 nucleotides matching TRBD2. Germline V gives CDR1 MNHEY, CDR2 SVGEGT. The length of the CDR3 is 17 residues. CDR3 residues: CASSYSASGTSTGTQYF. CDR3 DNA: TGTGCCAGCAGTTACTCAGCTAGCGGAACTAGCACAGGTACGCAGTATTTT.

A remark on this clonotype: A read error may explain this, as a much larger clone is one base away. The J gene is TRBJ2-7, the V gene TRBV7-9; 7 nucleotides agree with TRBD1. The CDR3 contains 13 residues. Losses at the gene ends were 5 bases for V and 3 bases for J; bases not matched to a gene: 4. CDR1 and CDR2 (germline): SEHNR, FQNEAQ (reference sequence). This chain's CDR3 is CASSMDRNYEQYF. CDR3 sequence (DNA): TGTGCCAGCAGCATGGACAGGAACTACGAGCAGTACTTC.